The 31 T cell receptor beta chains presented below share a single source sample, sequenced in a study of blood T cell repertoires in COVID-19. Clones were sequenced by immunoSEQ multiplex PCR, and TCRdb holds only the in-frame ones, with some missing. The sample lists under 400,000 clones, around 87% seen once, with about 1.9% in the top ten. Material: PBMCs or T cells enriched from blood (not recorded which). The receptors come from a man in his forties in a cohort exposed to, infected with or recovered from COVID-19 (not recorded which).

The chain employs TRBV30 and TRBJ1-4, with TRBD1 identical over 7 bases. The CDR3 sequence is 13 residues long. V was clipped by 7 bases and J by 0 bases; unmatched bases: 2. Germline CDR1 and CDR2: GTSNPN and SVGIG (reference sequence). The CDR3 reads CASGGTTNEKLFF. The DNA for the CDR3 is TGTGCCTCAGGGGGGACAACTAATGAAAAACTGTTTTTT.

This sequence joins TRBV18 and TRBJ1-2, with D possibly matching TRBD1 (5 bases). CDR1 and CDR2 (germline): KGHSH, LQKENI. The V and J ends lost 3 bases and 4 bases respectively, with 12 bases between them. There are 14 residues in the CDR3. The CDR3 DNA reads TGTGCCAGCTCACCGGTCGGAGGGGTCTATGGCTACACCTTC. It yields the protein CASSPVGGVYGYTF.

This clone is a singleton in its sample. DNA for the CDR3: TGTGCCAGCAGCCCCCGGAGCTCTGGAAACACCATATATTTT. Amino acids: CASSPRSSGNTIYF. The rearrangement joins TRBV4-2 to TRBJ1-3, with D hard to call. The CDR3 is 14 residues long. The V gene lost 4 bases and the J gene lost 0 bases, with 7 bases spanning the gap. Germline lookup yields CDR1 LGHNA and CDR2 YNFKEQ.

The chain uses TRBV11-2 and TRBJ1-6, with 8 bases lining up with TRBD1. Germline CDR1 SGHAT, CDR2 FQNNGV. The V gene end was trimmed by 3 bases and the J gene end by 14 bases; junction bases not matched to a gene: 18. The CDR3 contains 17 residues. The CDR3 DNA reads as TGTGCCAGCAGCTTGCAGAGCCGGGACAGGCCCTCCAAATCCCTCCACTTT. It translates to CASSLQSRDRPSKSLHF.

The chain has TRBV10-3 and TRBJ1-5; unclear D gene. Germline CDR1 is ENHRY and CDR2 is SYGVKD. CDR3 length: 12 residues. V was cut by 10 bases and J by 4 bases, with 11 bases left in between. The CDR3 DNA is TGTGCCACAACGGGCGGGAATCAGCCCCAGCATTTT. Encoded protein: CATTGGNQPQHF.

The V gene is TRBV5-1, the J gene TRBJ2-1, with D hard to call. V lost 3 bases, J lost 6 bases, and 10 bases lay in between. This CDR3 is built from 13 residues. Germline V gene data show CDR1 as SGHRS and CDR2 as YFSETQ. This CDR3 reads CASSSQWSNEQFF. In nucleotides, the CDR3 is TGCGCCAGCAGCTCTCAGTGGTCCAATGAGCAGTTCTTC.

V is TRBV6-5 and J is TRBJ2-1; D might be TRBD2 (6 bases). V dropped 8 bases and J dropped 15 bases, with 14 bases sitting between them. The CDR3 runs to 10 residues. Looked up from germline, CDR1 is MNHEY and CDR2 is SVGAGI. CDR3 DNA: TGTGCCAGCGGGTGGGACTTACGGTTCTTC. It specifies CASGWDLRFF.

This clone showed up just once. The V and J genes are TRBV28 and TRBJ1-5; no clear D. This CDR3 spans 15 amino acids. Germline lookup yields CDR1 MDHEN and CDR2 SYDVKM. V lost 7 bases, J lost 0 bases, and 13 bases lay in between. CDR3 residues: CASKISRGSNQPQHF. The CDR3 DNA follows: TGTGCCAGCAAAATTTCTCGAGGTAGCAATCAGCCCCAGCATTTT.

CDR3: CAISDRYQPQHF. CDR3 bases: TGTGCCATCAGTGACAGGTATCAGCCCCAGCATTTT. The chain combines TRBV10-3 with TRBJ1-5; the D is unclear. CDR1 and CDR2 from the germline V gene are ENHRY and SYGVKD. The CDR3 consists of 12 residues. V shed 3 bases and J shed 5 bases, with 5 bases lying between them.

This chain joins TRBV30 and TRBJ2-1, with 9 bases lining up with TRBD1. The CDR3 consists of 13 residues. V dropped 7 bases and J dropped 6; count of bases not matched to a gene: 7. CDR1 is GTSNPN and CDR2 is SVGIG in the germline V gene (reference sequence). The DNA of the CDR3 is TGTGCCTCTTCGACAGGGGGAAGCAATGAGCAGTTCTTC. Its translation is CASSTGGSNEQFF.

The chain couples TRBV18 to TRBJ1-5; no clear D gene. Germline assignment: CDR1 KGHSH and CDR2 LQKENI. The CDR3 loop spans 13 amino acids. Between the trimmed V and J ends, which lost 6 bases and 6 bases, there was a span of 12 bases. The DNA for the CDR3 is TGTGCCAGCTCTCTCTTTGGGAGTCAGCCCCAGCATTTT. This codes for CASSLFGSQPQHF.

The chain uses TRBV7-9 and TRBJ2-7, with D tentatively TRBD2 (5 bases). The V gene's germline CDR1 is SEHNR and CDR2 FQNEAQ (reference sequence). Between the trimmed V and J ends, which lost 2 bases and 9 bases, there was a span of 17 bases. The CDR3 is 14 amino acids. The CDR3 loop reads CASSLTGIHSRQYF. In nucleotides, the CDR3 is TGTGCCAGCAGCTTAACCGGGATCCATTCTCGGCAGTACTTC.

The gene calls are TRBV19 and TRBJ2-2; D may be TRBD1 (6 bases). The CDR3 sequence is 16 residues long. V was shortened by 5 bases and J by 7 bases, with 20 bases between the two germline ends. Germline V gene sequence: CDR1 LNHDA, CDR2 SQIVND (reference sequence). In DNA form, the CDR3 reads TGTGCCAGTAGTTATTACGGGCAGGGGTTTAACGGGGAGCTGTTTTTT. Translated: CASSYYGQGFNGELFF.

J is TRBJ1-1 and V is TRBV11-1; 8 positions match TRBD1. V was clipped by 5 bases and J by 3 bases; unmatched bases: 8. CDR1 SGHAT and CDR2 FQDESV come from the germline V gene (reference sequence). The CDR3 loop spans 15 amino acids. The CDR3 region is CASSGQGGLYTEAFF. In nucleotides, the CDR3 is TGTGCCAGCAGCGGACAGGGAGGGTTGTACACTGAAGCTTTCTTT.

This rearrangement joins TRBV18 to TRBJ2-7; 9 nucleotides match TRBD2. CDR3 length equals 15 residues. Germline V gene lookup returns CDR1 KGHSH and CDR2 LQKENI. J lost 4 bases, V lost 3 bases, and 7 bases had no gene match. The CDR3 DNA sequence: TGTGCCAGCTCACCTCCGGGACTAGCCTCGTACGAGCAGTACTTC. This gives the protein CASSPPGLASYEQYF.

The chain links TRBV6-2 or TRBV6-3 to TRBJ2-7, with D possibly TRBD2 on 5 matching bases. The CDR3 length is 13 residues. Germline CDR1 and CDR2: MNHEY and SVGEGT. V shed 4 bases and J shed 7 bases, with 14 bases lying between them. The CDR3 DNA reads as TGTGCCAGCAGTTCCCAGGAGGTGGAAGAGCAGTACTTC. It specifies CASSSQEVEEQYF.

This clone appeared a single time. CDR3 nucleotides: TGTGCCAGCAGCCAAGGGGGGAGGCGGAGGAACACCGGGGAGCTGTTTTTT. Translated: CASSQGGRRRNTGELFF. The rearrangement joins TRBV3-1 (or the pseudogene TRBV3-2) to TRBJ2-2, with D possibly matching TRBD2 (6 bases). V shed 1 base and J shed 1 base, with 13 bases lying between them. Germline values: CDR1 LGHDT, CDR2 YNNKEL (reference sequence). The length of the CDR3 is 17 residues.

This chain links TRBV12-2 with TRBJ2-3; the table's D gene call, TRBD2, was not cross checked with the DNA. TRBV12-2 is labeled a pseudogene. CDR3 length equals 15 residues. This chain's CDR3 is CASRFGCGLTDTQYF. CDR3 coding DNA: TGTGCAAGTCGCTTCGGATGCGGCCTCACAGATACGCAGTATTTT.

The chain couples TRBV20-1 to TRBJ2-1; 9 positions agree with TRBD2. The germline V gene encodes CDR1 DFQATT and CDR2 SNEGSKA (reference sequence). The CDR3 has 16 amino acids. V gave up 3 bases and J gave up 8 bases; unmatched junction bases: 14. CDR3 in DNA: TGCAGTGCTAGTGGGGAGCGGGAGGTCCTCCCTGATGAGCAGTTCTTC. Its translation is CSASGEREVLPDEQFF.

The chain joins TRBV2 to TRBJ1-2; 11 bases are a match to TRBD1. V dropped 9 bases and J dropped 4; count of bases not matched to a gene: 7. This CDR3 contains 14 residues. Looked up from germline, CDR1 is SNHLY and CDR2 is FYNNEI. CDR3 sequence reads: CASYSGTGGYGYTF. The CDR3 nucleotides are TGTGCCAGTTATTCCGGGACAGGGGGCTATGGCTACACCTTC.

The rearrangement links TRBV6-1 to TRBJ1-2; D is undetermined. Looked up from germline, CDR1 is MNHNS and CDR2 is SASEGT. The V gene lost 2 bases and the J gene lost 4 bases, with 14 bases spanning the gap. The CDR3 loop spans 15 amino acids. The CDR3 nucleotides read TGTGCCAGCAGTGAACCCGCGGGTGGCAGCTATGGCTACACCTTC. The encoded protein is CASSEPAGGSYGYTF.

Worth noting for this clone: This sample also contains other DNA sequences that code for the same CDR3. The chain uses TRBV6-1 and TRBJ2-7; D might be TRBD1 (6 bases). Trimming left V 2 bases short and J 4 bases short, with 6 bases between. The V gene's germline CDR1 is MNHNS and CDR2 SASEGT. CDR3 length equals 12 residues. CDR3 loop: CASSEQGYEQYF. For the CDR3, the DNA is TGTGCCAGCAGTGAACAGGGGTACGAGCAGTACTTC.

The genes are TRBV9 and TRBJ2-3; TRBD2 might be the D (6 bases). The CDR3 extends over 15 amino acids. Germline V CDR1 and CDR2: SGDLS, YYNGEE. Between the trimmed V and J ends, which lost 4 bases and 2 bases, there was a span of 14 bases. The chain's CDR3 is CASSPQTSTTDTQYF. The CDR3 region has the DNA TGTGCCAGCAGCCCTCAGACTAGTACCACAGATACGCAGTATTTT.

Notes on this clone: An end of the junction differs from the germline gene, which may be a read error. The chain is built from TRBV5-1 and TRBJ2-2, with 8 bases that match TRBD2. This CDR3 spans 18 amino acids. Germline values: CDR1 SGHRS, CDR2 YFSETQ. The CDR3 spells CASSLGFSGGRNAGELFF. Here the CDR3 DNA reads TGCGCCAGCAGCTTGGGTTTCAGTGGCGGGAGGAACGCCGGGGAGCTGTTTTTT.

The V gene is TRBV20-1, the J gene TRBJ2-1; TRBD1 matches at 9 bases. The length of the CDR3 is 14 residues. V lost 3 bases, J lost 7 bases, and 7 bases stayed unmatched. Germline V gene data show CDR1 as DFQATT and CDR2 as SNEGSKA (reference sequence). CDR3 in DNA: TGCAGTGCTAGTCCACTGGGACAGGGAAATGAGCAGTTCTTC. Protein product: CSASPLGQGNEQFF.

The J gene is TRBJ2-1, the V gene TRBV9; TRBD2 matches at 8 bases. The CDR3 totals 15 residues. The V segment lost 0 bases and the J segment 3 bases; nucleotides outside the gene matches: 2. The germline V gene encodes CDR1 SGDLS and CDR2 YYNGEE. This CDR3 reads CASSVDSGDYNEQFF. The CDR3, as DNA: TGTGCCAGCAGCGTAGATAGCGGGGACTACAATGAGCAGTTCTTC. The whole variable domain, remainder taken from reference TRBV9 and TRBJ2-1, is DSGVTQTPKHLITATGQRVTLRCSPRSGDLSVYWYQQSLDQGLQFLIQYYNGEERAKGNILERFSAQQFPDLHSELNLSSLELGDSALYFCASSVDSGDYNEQFFGPGTRLTVL.

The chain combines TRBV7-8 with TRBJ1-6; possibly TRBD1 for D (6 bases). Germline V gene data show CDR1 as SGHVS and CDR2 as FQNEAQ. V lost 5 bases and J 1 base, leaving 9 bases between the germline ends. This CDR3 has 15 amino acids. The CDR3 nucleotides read TGTGCCAGCAGCCAAGGACAGTCCTATAATTCACCCCTCCACTTT. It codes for CASSQGQSYNSPLHF.

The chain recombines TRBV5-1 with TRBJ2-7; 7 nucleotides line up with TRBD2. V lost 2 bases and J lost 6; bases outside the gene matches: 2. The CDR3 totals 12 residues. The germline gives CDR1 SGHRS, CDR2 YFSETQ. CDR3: CASSLAGPEQYF. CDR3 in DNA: TGCGCCAGCAGCTTAGCGGGACCCGAGCAGTACTTC.

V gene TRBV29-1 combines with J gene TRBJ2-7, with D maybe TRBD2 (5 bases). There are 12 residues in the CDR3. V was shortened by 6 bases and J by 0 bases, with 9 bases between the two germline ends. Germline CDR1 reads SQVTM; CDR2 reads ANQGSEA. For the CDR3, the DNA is TGCAGCGTAGAAACTAGCTCCTACGAGCAGTACTTC. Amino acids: CSVETSSYEQYF.

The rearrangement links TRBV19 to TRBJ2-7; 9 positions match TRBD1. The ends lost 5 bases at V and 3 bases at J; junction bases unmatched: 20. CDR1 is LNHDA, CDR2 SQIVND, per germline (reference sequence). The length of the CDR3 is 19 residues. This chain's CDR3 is CASSRTTLTSRDRVYEQYF. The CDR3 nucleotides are TGTGCCAGTAGTCGAACCACACTCACTAGCCGGGACAGGGTCTACGAGCAGTACTTC.

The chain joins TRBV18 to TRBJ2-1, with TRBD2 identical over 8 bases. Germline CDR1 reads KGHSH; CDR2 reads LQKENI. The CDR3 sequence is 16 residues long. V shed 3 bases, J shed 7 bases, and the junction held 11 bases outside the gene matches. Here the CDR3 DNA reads TGTGCCAGCTCACCCGTAGGAGCGGGAGAGGGGAATGAGCAGTTCTTC. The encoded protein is CASSPVGAGEGNEQFF.